This TCR beta chain was sequenced during a study of blood T cell repertoires in COVID-19. Background on the study: COVID-19 samples collected from the United States, Italy and Spain covered acute and convalescent phases.

Original handling: Amplification of reference gene primers was used by the study to estimate nucleated cell counts. The data were produced by immunoSEQ multiplex PCR, yet TCRdb's version contains in-frame clones alone and is incomplete. Clonal size and the V and J genes are those of that table, whereas D and trimming came from the DNA. In the table there are fewer than 250,000 clones, 86% of which are singletons. V lost 0 bases to trimming and J lost 5 bases, with 11 bases between them. There are 16 residues in the CDR3. Per the germline V gene, CDR1 is LGHNA and CDR2 is YSLEER. Ages ranged from about 18 to 100 years, with residence in approximately 25 US areas. Two negative PCRs, clearance, or symptom resolution characterized the recovered Cohort 3 donors.

This chain links TRBV4-3 with TRBJ1-6; no clear D gene. Source material: PBMCs or T cells enriched from blood (not recorded which). The sequence derives from a woman aged 50 to 60 who had recovered from COVID-19. CDR3 in DNA: TGCGCCAGCAGCCAAGAGCGCCGGAGGCATAATTCACCCCTCCACTTT. Protein: CASSQERRRHNSPLHF.